The 16 T cell receptor beta chains below all came from one sample that was sequenced in a study of blood T cell repertoires in COVID-19. This table comes from immunoSEQ multiplex PCR, and its TCRdb copy is limited to in-frame clones, with some not included. The sample consists of around 200,000 clones, 70% to 90% of them appearing once. The sequenced material came from peripheral blood. Receptors originate from a young woman who had recovered from COVID-19.

The rearrangement joins TRBV30 to TRBJ2-7, with 7 bases identical to TRBD1. V shed 5 bases, J shed 3 bases, and the junction held 7 bases outside the gene matches. CDR3 length: 13 residues. Germline values: CDR1 GTSNPN, CDR2 SVGIG (reference sequence). CDR3 nucleotide sequence: TGTGCCTGGGACCGGGACAGACGCTACGAGCAGTACTTC. Translating it yields CAWDRDRRYEQYF.

V and J are TRBV6-6 and TRBJ2-5; TRBD2 agrees at 10 bases. The germline CDR1 and CDR2 sequences are MNHNY and SVGAGI (reference sequence). The V and J ends lost 9 bases and 5 bases, in that order; junction bases with no gene match: 9. This CDR3 is 14 amino acids long. This CDR3 reads CARQMSGREETQYF. The CDR3 DNA sequence: TGTGCCAGACAGATGAGCGGGAGGGAGGAGACCCAGTACTTC.

The rearrangement uses TRBV15 and TRBJ1-4, with D possibly TRBD1 on 5 matching bases. The CDR3 has 14 amino acids. Trimming left V 8 bases short and J 4 bases short, with 14 bases between. Germline assignment: CDR1 LNHNV and CDR2 YYDKDF (reference sequence). This CDR3 reads CATFQRGVNEKLFF. Written as DNA, the CDR3 is TGTGCCACCTTCCAAAGGGGCGTTAATGAAAAACTGTTTTTT.

This clone was observed a handful of times. The chain combines TRBV6-5 with TRBJ1-2; 9 bases map to TRBD1. CDR3 size: 16 residues. J was trimmed by 6 bases and V by 0 bases; bases with no gene match: 8. Germline values: CDR1 MNHEY, CDR2 SVGAGI. The CDR3 sequence: CASSYSRTGDLDGYTF. The CDR3 DNA follows: TGTGCCAGCAGTTACTCCAGGACAGGGGATTTAGATGGCTACACCTTC.

In its sample, this clone was seen once. The CDR3 protein is CASSQDRLGGARIYEQYF. The DNA of the CDR3 is TGTGCCAGCAGCCAAGATAGGTTAGGGGGGGCGCGTATCTACGAGCAGTACTTC. The chain couples TRBV14 to TRBJ2-7; D is possibly TRBD2 (7 bases). Germline values: CDR1 SGHDN, CDR2 FVKESK. V lost 0 bases, J lost 3 bases, and 21 bases lay in between. The CDR3 runs 18 residues.

V is TRBV4-3 and J is TRBJ2-1; the D gene is possibly TRBD2 (5 bases). V lost 1 base, J lost 2 bases, and 18 bases lay in between. CDR1 is LGHNA, CDR2 YSLEER, per germline. The CDR3 loop spans 18 amino acids. The CDR3 loop is CASSQVGIGLVTYNEQFF. The CDR3 nucleotides read TGCGCCAGCAGCCAAGTCGGGATAGGACTCGTAACCTACAATGAGCAGTTCTTC.

This clone was recorded a few times. V usage is TRBV30 and J usage is TRBJ2-7; TRBD2 matches at 12 bases. The germline V gene encodes CDR1 GTSNPN and CDR2 SVGIG (reference sequence). The CDR3 totals 13 residues. The V gene end was trimmed by 7 bases and the J gene end by 7 bases; junction bases not matched to a gene: 8. CDR3 protein: CASQTSGRGEQYF. The DNA of the CDR3 is TGTGCCTCGCAGACTAGCGGGAGAGGTGAGCAGTACTTC.

The chain is built from TRBV5-1 and TRBJ2-2; 7 nucleotides line up with TRBD1. The germline V gene has CDR1 SGHRS and CDR2 YFSETQ. The CDR3 sequence is 15 residues long. V lost 5 bases, J lost 3 bases, and 7 bases stayed unmatched. CDR3 in amino acids: CASRIDRVDTGELFF. CDR3 DNA: TGCGCCAGCAGAATCGACAGGGTTGACACCGGGGAGCTGTTTTTT.

V and J are TRBV4-2 and TRBJ2-2; D unresolved. CDR3 size: 15 residues. V was shortened by 2 bases and J by 3 bases, with 10 bases between the two germline ends. CDR1 LGHNA and CDR2 YNFKEQ come from the germline V gene. The DNA of the CDR3 is TGTGCCAGCAGCCAAACCCGACGGGACACCGGGGAGCTGTTTTTT. Translation: CASSQTRRDTGELFF.

The gene calls are TRBV19 and TRBJ1-1; D ambiguous. The germline CDR1 and CDR2 sequences are LNHDA and SQIVND (reference sequence). The CDR3 loop spans 12 amino acids. V gave up 4 bases and J gave up 7 bases, with 10 bases separating them. This CDR3 is CASSNPRGEAFF. Here the CDR3 DNA reads TGTGCCAGTAGTAACCCTCGGGGTGAAGCTTTCTTT.

This chain uses TRBV7-7 with TRBJ2-7, with TRBD2 matching 9 bases. The CDR3 consists of 14 residues. J lost 6 bases, V lost 1 base, and 4 bases had no gene match. Germline V gene sequence: CDR1 SSHAT, CDR2 FNYEAQ (reference sequence). The CDR3 spells CASSLGVSGSEQYF. CDR3 coding DNA: TGTGCCAGCAGCTTAGGGGTTAGCGGGAGCGAGCAGTACTTC.

V is TRBV5-1 and J is TRBJ2-1; 13 bases are a match to TRBD2. The CDR3 extends over 16 amino acids. V was clipped by 0 bases and J by 4 bases; unmatched bases: 1. CDR1 and CDR2 (germline): SGHRS, YFSETQ. The CDR3 DNA reads TGCGCCAGCAGCTTGGAGGGACTAGCGGGATACAATGAGCAGTTCTTC. As protein: CASSLEGLAGYNEQFF.

The chain is built from TRBV15 and TRBJ1-5; perhaps TRBD1 as D (5 bases). The V end lost 1 base, the J end lost 2 bases, and 9 bases lay between the germline ends. The CDR3 runs 15 residues. Germline loops: CDR1 LNHNV, CDR2 YYDKDF (reference sequence). The CDR3 protein is CATSRGQPGNQPQHF. In DNA form, the CDR3 reads TGTGCCACCAGCAGAGGACAGCCGGGCAATCAGCCCCAGCATTTT.

The gene calls are TRBV30 and TRBJ1-2; TRBD1 agrees at 9 bases. V lost 1 base, J lost 4 bases, and 7 bases stayed unmatched. The germline CDR1 and CDR2 sequences are GTSNPN and SVGIG (reference sequence). The CDR3 spans 15 residues. This CDR3 is CAWSAWDREFYGYTF. In DNA, the CDR3 is TGTGCCTGGAGTGCCTGGGACAGGGAGTTCTATGGCTACACCTTC. Supplemented by reference TRBV30 and TRBJ1-2, the full variable domain reads SQTIHQWPATLVQPVGSPLSLECTVEGTSNPNLYWYRQAAGRGLQLLFYSVGIGQISSEVPQNLSASRPQDRQFILSSKKLLLSDSGFYLCAWSAWDREFYGYTFGSGTRLTVV.

This chain connects TRBV5-4 to TRBJ2-6; the match to TRBD1 covers 8 bases. The CDR3 is made up of 15 amino acids. Germline V gene lookup returns CDR1 SGHNT and CDR2 YYREEE (reference sequence). V lost 4 bases and J lost 1; bases outside the gene matches: 1. The CDR3 DNA is TGTGCCAGCAGCCGACAGGGGTCTGGGGCCAACGTCCTGACTTTC. This sequence encodes CASSRQGSGANVLTF.

This chain uses TRBV6-2 or TRBV6-3 with TRBJ2-2; D remains ambiguous. In germline, CDR1 is MNHEY, CDR2 SVGEGT. Trimming removed 5 bases at V and 2 bases at J, with 6 bases between. This CDR3 is 13 amino acids long. CDR3 residues: CASSRLNTGELFF. CDR3 coding DNA: TGTGCCAGCAGTCGACTTAACACCGGGGAGCTGTTTTTT.